The 10 T cell receptor beta chains listed next were all sequenced from one sample in a study of OX40 agonist ivuxolimab in advanced cancers. The repertoire was sequenced with immunoSEQ multiplex PCR; TCRdb's copy has only in-frame clones and lacks some. The sample records 70,000 to 75,000 clones, about 86% being singletons. The starting material was CD4+ or CD8+ T cells sorted from blood, obtained in a trial of the OX40 agonist ivuxolimab. The receptor set was obtained from an adult with an advanced solid tumor such as melanoma, head and neck, liver or kidney cancer.

This chain joins TRBV6-5 and TRBJ2-5; D gene ambiguous. This CDR3 has 13 amino acids. The germline V gene has CDR1 MNHEY and CDR2 SVGAGI. Trimming took off 0 bases at V and 5 bases at J, with 7 bases between the two ends. This chain's CDR3 is CASSYSPGETQYF. CDR3 DNA: TGTGCCAGCAGTTACTCTCCGGGTGAGACCCAGTACTTC.

The chain links TRBV2 to TRBJ1-4; perhaps TRBD1 as D (5 bases). The V gene lost 5 bases and the J gene lost 8 bases, with 12 bases spanning the gap. The V gene's germline CDR1 is SNHLY and CDR2 FYNNEI. CDR3 size: 13 residues. CDR3 region: CASSIDSLEKLFF. The DNA of the CDR3 is TGTGCCAGCAGTATAGACAGCCTCGAAAAACTGTTTTTT.

The chain joins TRBV11-2 to TRBJ1-2; D is unresolved. From germline, CDR1 is SGHAT and CDR2 FQNNGV. The CDR3 length is 12 residues. V lost 0 bases and J 7 bases, leaving 6 bases between the germline ends. The CDR3: CASSLEMGGYTF. The CDR3 nucleotides are TGTGCCAGCAGCTTAGAAATGGGTGGCTACACCTTC.

This clone was recorded only once. V usage is TRBV20-1 and J usage is TRBJ2-1, with D hard to call. Germline V gives CDR1 DFQATT, CDR2 SNEGSKA (reference sequence). There are 11 residues in the CDR3. The V gene lost 7 bases and the J gene lost 7 bases, with 11 bases spanning the gap. This CDR3 reads CSVRTGNEQFF. The CDR3 region has the DNA TGCAGTGTCCGGACCGGGAATGAGCAGTTCTTC.

This clone was seen more than once but under ten times. J is TRBJ1-2 and V is TRBV6-4, with D maybe TRBD1 (5 bases). Germline values: CDR1 MRHNA, CDR2 SNTAGT. The V end was cut by 4 bases, the J end by 4 bases, with 13 bases between. The CDR3 consists of 14 residues. Here the CDR3 DNA reads TGTGCCAGCAGTGCCTCGACAGCTGGCTATGGCTACACCTTC. This gives the protein CASSASTAGYGYTF.

The V call is TRBV29-1, the J call TRBJ1-1; no reliable D call. Germline CDR1 is SQVTM and CDR2 is ANQGSEA. The CDR3 sequence is 13 residues long. V lost 4 bases and J lost 0, with 9 bases in between. CDR3: CSVVYGLNTEAFF. As DNA, the CDR3 is TGCAGCGTTGTCTACGGCCTGAACACTGAAGCTTTCTTT.

The chain employs TRBV6-6 and TRBJ2-1; TRBD2 matches at 10 bases. V gave up 8 bases and J gave up 7 bases; unmatched junction bases: 11. The CDR3 consists of 15 residues. Germline CDR1 and CDR2: MNHNY and SVGAGI (reference sequence). As DNA, the CDR3 is TGTGCCAGCGTGGGGGTAGTAGCGGGAGGTAATGAGCAGTTCTTC. It encodes CASVGVVAGGNEQFF.

The V gene is TRBV19, the J gene TRBJ1-2; 8 nucleotides agree with TRBD1. This CDR3 is built from 13 residues. The germline V gene encodes CDR1 LNHDA and CDR2 SQIVND (reference sequence). With 6 bases clipped from V and 4 bases from J, the junction kept 4 bases outside the gene matches. Here the CDR3 DNA reads TGTGCCAGTAGGGCAGGGGGCAGCTATGGCTACACCTTC. Protein: CASRAGGSYGYTF.

The chain links TRBV27 to TRBJ2-1; the match to TRBD1 covers 8 bases. V lost 5 bases and J lost 2; bases outside the gene matches: 8. The germline V gene encodes CDR1 MNHEY and CDR2 SMNVEV (reference sequence). This CDR3 comprises 16 residues. The CDR3 nucleotides read TGTGCCAGCAGTCAAGGACAGGGTAGGGCCTACAATGAGCAGTTCTTC. The encoded protein is CASSQGQGRAYNEQFF.

The chain employs TRBV6-5 and TRBJ2-5, with 8 bases that match TRBD1. J lost 4 bases, V lost 2 bases, and 3 bases had no gene match. Germline CDR1 MNHEY, CDR2 SVGAGI. The CDR3 has 14 residues. CDR3 in amino acids: CASSYGQGAETQYF. The CDR3 DNA is TGTGCCAGCAGTTACGGTCAGGGGGCAGAGACCCAGTACTTC.